The rows below give T cell receptor beta chains drawn from one sample of a study of T cells in Graves' hyperthyroidism and ophthalmopathy. TCRdb re-analysed the multiplex PCR reads in MiXCR, keeping a single row per CDR3 protein. The sample carries around 800,000 distinct CDR3 sequences, roughly 40% recorded once. The material sequenced was blood. Receptors originate from a man younger than 35 with Graves' hyperthyroidism. Each CDR3 is given with its conserved first and last residue. A D gene is named only where the DNA matches it firmly. Clone size is given for some rows only: seen once, a few or many times, or a class if the clone is expanded.

D gene	clone size	V gene	CDR3 length	J gene	CDR3 protein	CDR3 DNA
TRBD1	-	TRBV7-9	15	TRBJ2-7	CASSSPGTGVYEQYF	TGTGCCAGCAGCAGTCCGGGGACAGGGGTCTACGAGCAGTACTTC
-	-	TRBV7-9	12	TRBJ1-1	CASSLGDSPAEF	TGTGCCAGCAGCTTAGGGGACTCTCCGGCCGAGTTT
-	few	TRBV29-1	14	TRBJ2-2	CSVDPGEATGELFF	TGCAGCGTTGATCCGGGAGAAGCCACCGGGGAGCTGTTTTTT
TRBD1	-	TRBV7-8	15	TRBJ1-6	CASSFGTGGSSPLHF	TGTGCCAGCAGCTTCGGGACAGGGGGTTCCTCACCCCTCCACTTT
-	many	TRBV29-1	12	TRBJ1-5	CSVLDSETLQHF	TGCAGCGTTCTGGACAGCGAAACGCTCCAGCATTTT
-	-	TRBV7-9	13	TRBJ2-5	CAGMSKIPETQYF	TGTGCCGGCATGTCGAAGATCCCGGAGACCCAGTACTTC
TRBD1	many	TRBV29-1	14	TRBJ1-1	CSVRETGGNTEAFF	TGCAGCGTGAGGGAGACAGGGGGGAACACTGAAGCTTTCTTT
-	many	TRBV25-1	13	TRBJ1-1	CASRGTSNTEAFF	TGTGCCAGCAGGGGGACATCCAACACTGAAGCTTTCTTT
-	-	TRBV20-1	11	TRBJ2-5	CSLSQQETQYF	TGCAGCTTAAGCCAACAAGAGACCCAGTACTTC
-	few	TRBV9	13	TRBJ2-7	CASSVDVAYEQYF	TGTGCCAGCAGCGTAGACGTAGCCTACGAGCAGTACTTC
-	-	TRBV2	15	TRBJ1-5	CASSESGGDNQPQHF	TGTGCCAGCAGTGAAAGCGGGGGCGACAATCAGCCCCAGCATTTT
-	many	TRBV6-5	15	TRBJ2-6	CASSRRGFGANVLTF	TGTGCCAGCAGCCGCCGAGGGTTTGGGGCCAACGTCCTGACTTTC
-	-	TRBV7-3	16	TRBJ2-7	CASSRAAAGISYEQYF	TGTGCCAGCAGCCGCGCCGCGGCAGGAATATCCTACGAGCAGTACTTC
TRBD2	few	TRBV11-2	16	TRBJ2-5	CASSPRTSGGVETQYF	TGTGCCAGCAGCCCCCGGACTAGCGGGGGGGTCGAGACCCAGTACTTC
TRBD2	-	TRBV7-6	16	TRBJ2-7	CASSLGPSGTTYEQYF	TGTGCCAGCAGCTTAGGACCTAGCGGGACCACCTACGAGCAGTACTTC
-	-	TRBV6-1	14	TRBJ2-2	CASSRIGNTGELFF	TGTGCCAGCAGTCGGATAGGGAACACCGGGGAGCTGTTTTTT
-	-	TRBV15	13	TRBJ1-2	CATSGGGRYGYTF	TGTGCCACCAGCGGTGGGGGCCGGTATGGCTACACCTTC
TRBD1	-	TRBV20-1	13	TRBJ2-5	CSANGQVAGTQYF	TGCAGTGCTAATGGACAGGTAGCCGGGACCCAGTACTTC
-	many	TRBV7-2	18	TRBJ2-6	CASSLILRGSSGANVLTF	TGTGCCAGCAGCTTAATCCTAAGGGGGAGCTCTGGGGCCAACGTCCTGACTTTC
-	-	TRBV2	13	TRBJ2-7	CASNPGVPYEQYF	TGTGCCAGCAACCCGGGAGTACCCTACGAGCAGTACTTC
-	many	TRBV7-2	13	TRBJ1-5	CASSIHSGQPQHF	TGTGCCAGCAGCATTCACTCGGGCCAGCCCCAGCATTTT
-	many	TRBV5-1	14	TRBJ1-5	CASSWGERGQPQHF	TGCGCCAGCAGCTGGGGGGAGAGGGGTCAGCCCCAGCATTTT
TRBD1	-	TRBV12-5	15	TRBJ1-4	CASGLATGSGEKLFF	TGTGCTAGTGGTTTGGCGACAGGGTCGGGTGAAAAACTGTTTTTT
-	many	TRBV7-6	14	TRBJ1-6	CASSLARNGPPLHF	TGTGCCAGCAGCTTAGCGCGGAACGGCCCACCCCTCCACTTT
-	many	TRBV15	16	TRBJ1-4	CATSRPGTAAGEKLFF	TGTGCCACCAGCAGACCTGGGACCGCTGCGGGCGAAAAACTGTTTTTT
-	many	TRBV5-8	11	TRBJ1-5	CASSLKQPQHF	TGTGCCAGCAGCTTGAAACAGCCCCAGCATTTT
-	few	TRBV5-5	15	TRBJ1-1	CASSRTRTENTEAFF	TGTGCCAGCAGTCGGACCCGGACGGAGAACACTGAAGCTTTCTTT
-	few	TRBV20-1	15	TRBJ1-2	CSATGRQVLDYGYTF	TGCAGTGCCACCGGCCGGCAGGTGCTTGACTATGGCTACACCTTC
TRBD2	-	TRBV2	15	TRBJ2-3	CASTGGRGHTDTQYF	TGTGCCAGCACCGGCGGGAGAGGGCACACAGATACGCAGTATTTT
-	many	TRBV29-1	13	TRBJ2-7	CSVERQAPYEQYF	TGCAGCGTTGAAAGACAGGCCCCCTACGAGCAGTACTTC
TRBD1	-	TRBV29-1	13	TRBJ2-5	CSAFDRGGETQYF	TGCAGCGCCTTCGACAGGGGTGGGGAGACCCAGTACTTC
-	many	TRBV2	13	TRBJ1-1	CASILDRYTEAFF	TGTGCCAGCATTCTGGACCGATACACTGAAGCTTTCTTT
TRBD2	many	TRBV25-1	15	TRBJ2-7	CASSEFGGELGEQYF	TGTGCCAGCAGTGAATTTGGGGGGGAATTGGGCGAGCAGTACTTC
TRBD1	few	TRBV5-1	16	TRBJ1-2	CASSLVPGQGYYGYTF	TGCGCCAGCAGCTTGGTCCCGGGACAGGGTTACTATGGCTACACCTTC
-	many	TRBV20-1	12	TRBJ1-3	CSAPDPQGTIYF	TGCAGTGCCCCGGACCCTCAAGGGACCATATATTTT
-	-	TRBV7-2	16	TRBJ2-2	CASSLIGTLNTGELFF	TGTGCCAGCAGCTTAATCGGGACCCTGAACACCGGGGAGCTGTTTTTT
-	many	TRBV29-1	11	TRBJ2-2	CSVVWTGELFF	TGCAGCGTTGTTTGGACCGGGGAGCTGTTTTTT
TRBD2	-	TRBV11-1	15	TRBJ2-5	CASSDLAGSGETQYF	TGTGCCAGCAGTGACCTAGCGGGGAGCGGGGAGACCCAGTACTTC